This entry lists 5 T cell receptor beta chains sequenced from one sample in a study of B cell selection in AIRE deficiency. CD4+CD127+ cells were sorted as the conventional CD4 T cells. Assay: immunoSEQ multiplex PCR; the TCRdb copy retains only in-frame clones and omits some. The table lists about 21,000 clones, 95% to 98% of them singletons. The sequenced sample consisted of conventional CD4+ T cells sorted from PBMCs. The source is a human donor with AIRE deficiency.

The rearrangement joins TRBV28 to TRBJ1-5; D is perhaps TRBD1 (6 bases). Germline values: CDR1 MDHEN, CDR2 SYDVKM. The V end was cut by 3 bases, the J end by 6 bases, with 12 bases between. The CDR3 totals 14 residues. CDR3 loop: CASSLIQGTQPQHF. DNA for the CDR3: TGTGCCAGCAGTTTGATACAGGGAACTCAGCCCCAGCATTTT.

The rearrangement links TRBV13 to TRBJ1-1; D gene ambiguous. The CDR3 runs 13 residues. V lost 2 bases and J lost 3, with 7 bases in between. The germline V gene encodes CDR1 PRHDT and CDR2 FYEKMQ (reference sequence). CDR3 nucleotides: TGTGCCAGCAGCTTACGGGTGGACACTGAAGCTTTCTTT. This codes for CASSLRVDTEAFF.

The chain has TRBV27 and TRBJ2-5; perhaps TRBD2 as D (5 bases). Trimming cost V 3 bases and J 5 bases, with 13 bases left between them. The CDR3 loop spans 14 amino acids. Per the germline V gene, CDR1 is MNHEY and CDR2 is SMNVEV (reference sequence). The CDR3 sequence is CASSLLSSFETQYF. Here the CDR3 DNA reads TGTGCCAGCAGTTTGTTGTCTAGCTTCGAGACCCAGTACTTC.

The count of this clone is one. The rearrangement links TRBV6-6 to TRBJ1-5, with unresolved D. The CDR3 spans 14 residues. Germline V gene lookup returns CDR1 MNHNY and CDR2 SVGAGI (reference sequence). The germline V and J ends were trimmed by 8 bases and 6 bases, with 17 bases remaining between them. The CDR3 loop reads CASGPGSRSQPQHF. The CDR3 nucleotides read TGTGCCAGCGGGCCCGGGAGCAGAAGTCAGCCCCAGCATTTT.

The J gene is TRBJ2-2, the V gene TRBV9; 8 bases map to TRBD2. The CDR3 covers 16 residues. V was pared by 6 bases and J by 2 bases, with 9 bases of the junction left unmatched. Germline CDR1 SGDLS, CDR2 YYNGEE. The CDR3 nucleotides are TGTGCCAGCACCCAATCGGGAGGGGCAAACACCGGGGAGCTGTTTTTT. This encodes CASTQSGGANTGELFF. The complete variable domain, with remaining parts taken from reference TRBV9 and TRBJ2-2, reads DSGVTQTPKHLITATGQRVTLRCSPRSGDLSVYWYQQSLDQGLQFLIQYYNGEERAKGNILERFSAQQFPDLHSELNLSSLELGDSALYFCASTQSGGANTGELFFGEGSRLTVL.